This T cell receptor (beta chain) was captured in a study of shared clonotypes between healthy human individuals. Repertoires were generated with immunoSEQ multiplex PCR, while TCRdb's copy carries only in-frame clones and drops some. Of roughly 2 million clones listed, approximately 94% were seen once; the top ten hold roughly 1%. The naive CD8 subset, CD45RO-negative cells positively selected for CCR7, excluded terminally differentiated effector memory CD45RA+ cells. The TCR sequence derives from a man younger than 30 in good health. Material for sequencing was naive CD8+ T cells sorted from blood.

Written as DNA, the CDR3 is TGTGCCAGCAGCTTAGGGATGATCGGGGGTAACTACAATGAGCAGTTCTTC. Residues: CASSLGMIGGNYNEQFF. The chain carries TRBV7-8 and TRBJ2-1, with D possibly matching TRBD2 (6 bases). Germline V gives CDR1 SGHVS, CDR2 FQNEAQ. Trimming pared 1 base from V and 3 bases from J, leaving 16 bases between. The CDR3 runs to 17 residues.